This TCR beta chain was documented in a study of T cells expressing NK-cell markers. After re-calling the 5' RACE reads, TCRdb lists one entry per CDR3 protein, DNA absent. In total, the table holds over 150,000 distinct CDR3 sequences. The CDR3 is made up of 15 amino acids. Germline lookup yields CDR1 SGHRS and CDR2 YFSETQ. The chain has TRBV5-1 and TRBJ2-7; the TCRdb call, TRBD1, lacks DNA for checking. This TCR was recovered from a woman in her forties or fifties in good health. Sequenced: blood T cells: a sorted CD56 or NKG2C T cell subset, CD4+ or CD8+ T cells, or bulk PBMC T cells (not recorded which). CDR3 sequence: CASSIELAGPYEQYF.